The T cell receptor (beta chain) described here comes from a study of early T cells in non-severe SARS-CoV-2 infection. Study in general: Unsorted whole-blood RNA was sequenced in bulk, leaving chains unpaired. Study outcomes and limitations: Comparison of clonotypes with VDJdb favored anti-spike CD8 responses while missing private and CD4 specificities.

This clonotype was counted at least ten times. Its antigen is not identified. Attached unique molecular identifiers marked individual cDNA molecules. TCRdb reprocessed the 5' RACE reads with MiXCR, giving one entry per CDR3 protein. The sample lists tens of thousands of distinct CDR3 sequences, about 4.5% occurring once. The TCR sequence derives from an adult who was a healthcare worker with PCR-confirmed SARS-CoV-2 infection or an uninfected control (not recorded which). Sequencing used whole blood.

CDR3 in DNA: TGTGCCAGCAGCCTCCGACAGCCGGGCTACACCTTC. Protein: CASSLRQPGYTF. This rearrangement joins TRBV5-5 to TRBJ1-2; TRBD1 is a possible D gene (5 bases). Germline-derived CDR1 and CDR2 are SGHKS and YYEKEE (reference sequence). Trimming removed 4 bases at V and 8 bases at J, with 12 bases between. The length of the CDR3 is 12 residues.